This TCR beta chain was found in a study of spatial heterogeneity in lung cancer. This CDR3 region has 13 residues. The V and J ends lost 5 bases and 6 bases respectively, with 13 bases between them. Looked up from germline, CDR1 is SGHVS and CDR2 is FQNEAQ. The time point denotes: sample taken at primary tumor resection. This clonotype was seen only a few times. TCR cDNA molecules each had a unique molecular identifier. MiXCR, applied by TCRdb to the 5' RACE reads, yields one record per CDR3 protein. The sample records tens of thousands of distinct CDR3 sequences, 7.5% being singletons. The input for sequencing was PBMCs, taken at surgery. The genes are TRBV7-8 and TRBJ1-1; no reliable D call. This TCR was sampled from a male donor with early-stage non-small cell lung cancer. The CDR3, as DNA: TGTGCCAGCAGCAAGGACTTCGGGTCTGAAGCTTTCTTT. Protein: CASSKDFGSEAFF.